Shown below are 15 T cell receptor beta chains from a single sample sequenced in a study of Graves' ophthalmopathy and Graves' hyperthyroidism. RNA transcripts were the source from which TCR beta CDR3 regions were amplified. The first round was an RT-PCR with HTBI primers, and the second round was a multiplex PCR. One entry per CDR3 protein results from TCRdb running MiXCR on the multiplex PCR reads. Of 680,000 or so distinct CDR3 sequences listed, roughly 20% are singletons. Sequencing was carried out using peripheral blood. The receptor set was obtained from a woman under 30 with stable Graves' hyperthyroidism. Some clones in this sample may be carry-over from other donors' samples.

This clonotype has at least ten counts. V and J are TRBV6-2 or TRBV6-3 and TRBJ2-2; the D gene is possibly TRBD1 (6 bases). Germline-derived CDR1 and CDR2 are MNHEY and SVGEGT. Trimming took 2 bases from V and 8 from J, leaving 24 bases between them. CDR3 length: 18 residues. This CDR3 is CASSYLQGGAYPRGELFF. CDR3 bases: TGTGCCAGCAGTTACCTACAGGGTGGGGCATACCCTCGAGGGGAGCTGTTTTTT.

Only a few counts were recorded for this clonotype. The V and J genes are TRBV7-9 and TRBJ1-1; no definite D call. V lost 8 bases and J lost 1, with 11 bases in between. CDR1 SEHNR and CDR2 FQNEAQ come from the germline V gene (reference sequence). This CDR3 is built from 13 residues. The CDR3, as DNA: TGTGCCAGCGCCATTTTTGAGAACACTGAAGCTTTCTTT. Protein: CASAIFENTEAFF.

In regard to this clonotype: Just one base apart from a much larger clone, this may be a read error. This rearrangement joins TRBV12-3 or TRBV12-4 to TRBJ1-2; possible D gene TRBD1, 5 bases. Trimming left V 9 bases short and J 7 bases short, with 21 bases between. The CDR3 loop spans 14 amino acids. The CDR3, as DNA: TGTGCCAGTAGTACCCCTCAAGGGGAGACTGGCTACACCTTC. Amino acid sequence: CASSTPQGETGYTF.

This clonotype was observed many times. This sequence joins TRBV6-1 and TRBJ1-2; 9 bases map to TRBD1. This CDR3 contains 16 residues. Germline V gene lookup returns CDR1 MNHNS and CDR2 SASEGT. V shed 3 bases, J shed 6 bases, and the junction held 11 bases outside the gene matches. CDR3 coding DNA: TGTGCCAGCAGTGATTCCCCGGGACAGGGAATGGATGGCTACACCTTC. As protein: CASSDSPGQGMDGYTF.

At least ten counts were recorded for this clonotype. V is TRBV6-2 or TRBV6-3 and J is TRBJ2-5; no clear D. Germline values: CDR1 MNHEY, CDR2 SVGEGT. The length of the CDR3 is 13 residues. With 6 bases removed from V and 1 base from J, the gap between germline ends came to 9 bases. In DNA, the CDR3 is TGTGCCAGCAGGACCCCCGGCCAAGAGACCCAGTACTTC. It yields the protein CASRTPGQETQYF.

This clonotype was detected ten times or more. The chain has TRBV28 and TRBJ2-5; the match to TRBD1 covers 7 bases. J gave up 5 bases and V 6 bases, and 9 bases lay outside the gene matches. Germline CDR1 MDHEN, CDR2 SYDVKM. The CDR3 is made up of 14 amino acids. This CDR3 is CASSPTTGAETQYF. The CDR3 DNA reads TGTGCCAGCAGCCCCACCACAGGGGCGGAGACCCAGTACTTC.

This clonotype occurred many times. The chain joins TRBV19 to TRBJ1-1; D possibly corresponds to TRBD1 (6 bases). The CDR3 runs 15 residues. V dropped 2 bases and J dropped 1 base, with 11 bases sitting between them. Germline V gene lookup returns CDR1 LNHDA and CDR2 SQIVND (reference sequence). This chain's CDR3 is CASSIWGRGNTEAFF. In nucleotides, the CDR3 is TGTGCCAGTAGTATATGGGGGCGCGGGAACACTGAAGCTTTCTTT.

On this clonotype itself: One base away lies a much larger clone, so this may be a sequencing read error. This rearrangement joins TRBV2 to TRBJ2-7, with a possible D match to TRBD1 (6 bases). This CDR3 contains 11 residues. The germline V gene has CDR1 SNHLY and CDR2 FYNNEI. In DNA, the CDR3 is TGTTCCAGCAGGGACAACTACGAGCAGTACTTC. Protein product: CSSRDNYEQYF.

There are many counts of this clonotype. The chain recombines TRBV12-3 or TRBV12-4 with TRBJ1-5; 9 bases are a match to TRBD1. V dropped 7 bases and J dropped 3; count of bases not matched to a gene: 7. The CDR3 sequence is 15 residues long. The CDR3 DNA reads as TGTGCCAGCACCTCCGGACAGGGGAACAATCAGCCCCAGCATTTT. It encodes CASTSGQGNNQPQHF.

Remarks on this clonotype: Given a much more abundant clone one base away, this may be a read error. The chain has TRBV10-3 and TRBJ2-5; D gene unclear. The CDR3 runs 13 residues. Germline V gene sequence: CDR1 ENHRY, CDR2 SYGVKD. DNA for the CDR3: TGTGCCATCAGTGACGTCTCCCAAGAGACCAAGTACTTC. It encodes CAISDVSQETKYF.

This clonotype was counted ten times or more. The genes are TRBV12-3 or TRBV12-4 and TRBJ2-7, with 8 nucleotides matching TRBD2. Germline trimming cut 2 bases from V and 2 bases from J; bases unmatched to any gene: 2. The CDR3 spans 14 residues. The CDR3 reads CASSLRGGAYEQYF. CDR3 nucleotide sequence: TGTGCCAGCAGTTTACGGGGGGGGGCCTACGAGCAGTACTTC.

There are many counts of this clonotype. This chain links TRBV20-1 with TRBJ1-1; D not certain. This CDR3 has 14 residues. The germline CDR1 and CDR2 sequences are DFQATT and SNEGSKA (reference sequence). The V end was cut by 3 bases, the J end by 1 base, with 12 bases between. The DNA for the CDR3 is TGCAGTGCTAGTCCCCTGGCCAGGAACACTGAAGCTTTCTTT. It encodes CSASPLARNTEAFF.

This clonotype came up a few times. The chain is built from TRBV30 and TRBJ1-5; the D gene is possibly TRBD1 (6 bases). The CDR3 sequence is 14 residues long. Germline CDR1 is GTSNPN and CDR2 is SVGIG (reference sequence). V lost 0 bases to trimming and J lost 4 bases, with 10 bases between them. CDR3 nucleotide sequence: TGTGCCTGGAGTGTGGGGGCGCGAAATCAGCCCCAGCATTTT. Its translation: CAWSVGARNQPQHF.

This clonotype has a count of ten or more. The V and J genes are TRBV11-1 and TRBJ2-7, with 13 bases that match TRBD2. Germline CDR1 SGHAT, CDR2 FQDESV (reference sequence). V shed 4 bases and J 6 bases; nucleotides not matched to a gene: 12. The CDR3 length is 17 residues. Here the CDR3 DNA reads TGTGCCAGCAGCTCGGGACTAGCGGGACAATCTCTGGGCGAGCAGTACTTC. It encodes CASSSGLAGQSLGEQYF.

This clonotype was recorded a few times. The chain combines TRBV12-3 or TRBV12-4 with TRBJ1-2; possibly TRBD1 for D (6 bases). V lost 6 bases and J 8 bases, leaving 16 bases between the germline ends. The CDR3 loop spans 13 amino acids. The CDR3 protein is CASRLHRGLGYTF. CDR3 bases: TGTGCCAGCAGGCTCCATCGGGGGCTGGGCTACACCTTC.